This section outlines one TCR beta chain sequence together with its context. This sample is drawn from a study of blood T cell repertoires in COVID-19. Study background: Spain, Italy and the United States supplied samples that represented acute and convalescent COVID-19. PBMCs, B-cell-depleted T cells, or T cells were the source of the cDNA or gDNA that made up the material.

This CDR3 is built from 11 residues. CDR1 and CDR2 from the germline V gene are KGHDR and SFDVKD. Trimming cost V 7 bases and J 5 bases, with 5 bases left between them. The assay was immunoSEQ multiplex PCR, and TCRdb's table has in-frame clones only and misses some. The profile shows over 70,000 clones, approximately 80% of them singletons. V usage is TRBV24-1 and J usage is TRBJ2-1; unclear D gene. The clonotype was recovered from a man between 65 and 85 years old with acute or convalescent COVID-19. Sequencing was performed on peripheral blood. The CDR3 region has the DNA TGTGCCACCAGACTTAACAATGAGCAGTTCTTC. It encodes CATRLNNEQFF.